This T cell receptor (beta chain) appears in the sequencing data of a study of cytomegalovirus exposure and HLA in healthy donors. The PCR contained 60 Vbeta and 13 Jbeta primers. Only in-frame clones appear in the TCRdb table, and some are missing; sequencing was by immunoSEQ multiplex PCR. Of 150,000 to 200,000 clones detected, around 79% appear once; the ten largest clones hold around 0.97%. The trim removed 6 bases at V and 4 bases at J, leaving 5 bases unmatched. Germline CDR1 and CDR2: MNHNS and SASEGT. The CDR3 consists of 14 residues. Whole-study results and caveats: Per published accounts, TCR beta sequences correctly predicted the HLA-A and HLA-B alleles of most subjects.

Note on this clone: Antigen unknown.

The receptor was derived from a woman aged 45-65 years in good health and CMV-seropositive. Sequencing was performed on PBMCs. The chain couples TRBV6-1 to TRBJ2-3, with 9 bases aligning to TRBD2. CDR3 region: CASRSTSGSDTQYF. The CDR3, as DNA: TGTGCCAGCAGGAGCACTAGCGGGTCAGATACGCAGTATTTT.